Listed below are T cell receptor beta chains from one sample, sequenced in a study of cytomegalovirus exposure and HLA in healthy donors. Measured with immunoSEQ multiplex PCR; TCRdb has only the in-frame clones, and not every one. The repertoire holds about 59,000 clones, with approximately 80% as singletons. Sequencing used PBMCs. These receptors were collected from a woman in her thirties or forties in good health and CMV-seronegative. Each CDR3 is given without its conserved first and last residue. The order of the fields is J gene, V gene, CDR3 protein.

J: TRBJ2-7; V: TRBV5-1; CDR3: ASSFQPPGLAGGPNEQY
J: TRBJ1-2; V: TRBV30; CDR3: AWMADLINYGYT
J: TRBJ2-3; V: TRBV7-8; CDR3: ASSLPGGSTDTQY
J: TRBJ1-2; V: TRBV7-2; CDR3: ASSLYRGNYGYT
J: TRBJ1-5; V: TRBV27; CDR3: ASSVHLAPGQPQH
J: TRBJ2-1; V: TRBV5-4; CDR3: ASSSGLAGKIEQF
J: TRBJ1-1; V: TRBV7-9; CDR3: ASSFEFPEAF
J: TRBJ2-5; V: TRBV7-9; CDR3: ASSFAEYQETQY
J: TRBJ2-7; V: TRBV15; CDR3: ATSAGQGGYEQY
J: TRBJ1-3; V: TRBV28; CDR3: ASSSPGQGAGNTIY
J: TRBJ2-3; V: TRBV25-1; CDR3: ASSTLAGFTDTQY
J: TRBJ2-7; V: TRBV7-2; CDR3: ASTPDQRGNEQY
J: TRBJ2-7; V: TRBV19; CDR3: ASSMTEYSYEQY
J: TRBJ1-1; V: TRBV5-1; CDR3: ASSFLQGNTEAF
J: TRBJ2-6; V: TRBV19; CDR3: ASSVGLASGANVLT
J: TRBJ2-7; V: TRBV19; CDR3: ASSIDIAYEQY
J: TRBJ2-7; V: TRBV7-6; CDR3: ASSVSGGPYEQY
J: TRBJ2-7; V: TRBV28; CDR3: ASSRALAGISYEQY
J: TRBJ2-3; V: TRBV30; CDR3: AWSTGLRTDTQY
J: TRBJ2-6; V: TRBV7-3; CDR3: ASSTGSSGANVLT
J: TRBJ1-1; V: TRBV7-2; CDR3: ASSVTGVIHEAF
J: TRBJ2-7; V: TRBV29-1; CDR3: SVEERAEEQY
J: TRBJ2-5; V: TRBV4-2; CDR3: ASSQTGGETQY
J: TRBJ1-2; V: TRBV19; CDR3: ASSTTTGGRMRYT
J: TRBJ2-7; V: TRBV5-1; CDR3: ASSPGLASPEQY
J: TRBJ2-7; V: TRBV4-2; CDR3: ASSQEGTIAGAYEQY
J: TRBJ2-1; V: TRBV11-3; CDR3: ASSLGLDGNEQF
J: TRBJ1-4; V: TRBV6-5; CDR3: ASSPGSGTGEKLF
J: TRBJ2-2; V: TRBV7-8; CDR3: ASSTLPGQGNTGELF
J: TRBJ1-1; V: TRBV5-1; CDR3: ASSLRGQVNTEAF
J: TRBJ1-2; V: TRBV28; CDR3: ASSLTGAPLYGYT
J: TRBJ1-1; V: TRBV6-1; CDR3: ASSPRTGSEAF
J: TRBJ1-2; V: TRBV28; CDR3: ASSGGQLQLYGYT
J: TRBJ1-4; V: TRBV7-9; CDR3: SSSKGTGGTNEKLF
J: TRBJ2-3; V: TRBV19; CDR3: ASSIGAERDTDTQY
J: TRBJ2-7; V: TRBV7-8; CDR3: ASSLVFLTGIYYEQY
J: TRBJ1-6; V: TRBV6-6; CDR3: ASSFSRDRFNSPLH
J: TRBJ1-4; V: TRBV29-1; CDR3: SVVWGDDEKLF
J: TRBJ2-7; V: TRBV28; CDR3: ASSPGGTPSPYEQY
J: TRBJ2-2; V: TRBV29-1; CDR3: SVDPGQNTGELF
J: TRBJ2-3; V: TRBV7-9; CDR3: ASGAGTRGGTQY
J: TRBJ2-3; V: TRBV2; CDR3: ASRALDDTQY
J: TRBJ1-2; V: TRBV10-3; CDR3: AISTRQGGYT